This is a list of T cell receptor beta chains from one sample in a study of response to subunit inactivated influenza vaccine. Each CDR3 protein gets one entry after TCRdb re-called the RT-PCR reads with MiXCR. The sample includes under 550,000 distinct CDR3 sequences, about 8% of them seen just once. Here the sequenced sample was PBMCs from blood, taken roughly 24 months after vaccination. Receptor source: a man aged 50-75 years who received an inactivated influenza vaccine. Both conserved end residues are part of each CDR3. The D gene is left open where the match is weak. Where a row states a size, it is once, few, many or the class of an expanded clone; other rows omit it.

CDR3 protein: CAWSLTGWNEQFF
CDR3 DNA: TGTGCCTGGAGTTTGACAGGATGGAATGAGCAGTTCTTC
J gene: TRBJ2-1
D gene: .
clone size: .
V gene: TRBV30

CDR3 protein: CASSTRWTGGDAEAFF
CDR3 DNA: TGTGCCAGCAGTACGCGATGGACAGGGGGCGACGCTGAAGCTTTCTTT
J gene: TRBJ1-1
D gene: TRBD1
clone size: .
V gene: TRBV12-3/TRBV12-4

CDR3 protein: CASSYLTVSNQPQHF
CDR3 DNA: TGTGCCAGCAGTTATCTGACAGTAAGCAATCAGCCCCAGCATTTT
J gene: TRBJ1-5
D gene: .
clone size: few
V gene: TRBV6-2/TRBV6-3

CDR3 protein: CASGPRGQGAYEQYF
CDR3 DNA: TGTGCCAGCGGTCCCCGGGGACAGGGGGCTTACGAGCAGTACTTC
J gene: TRBJ2-7
D gene: TRBD1
clone size: .
V gene: TRBV27

CDR3 protein: CASSLMGGNTEAFF
CDR3 DNA: TGTGCCAGCAGTTTAATGGGGGGGAACACTGAAGCTTTCTTT
J gene: TRBJ1-1
D gene: .
clone size: few
V gene: TRBV12-3/TRBV12-4

CDR3 protein: CASSYEDGMTPLHF
CDR3 DNA: TGTGCCAGCAGTTATGAGGACGGAATGACACCCCTCCACTTT
J gene: TRBJ1-6
D gene: .
clone size: many
V gene: TRBV6-2/TRBV6-3

CDR3 protein: CASSQSPLLSRDRDQTGSYNEQFF
CDR3 DNA: TGCGCCAGCAGCCAATCACCTCTCCTTAGCCGGGACAGGGATCAGACAGGCTCCTACAATGAGCAGTTCTTC
J gene: TRBJ2-1
D gene: TRBD1
clone size: .
V gene: TRBV4-1

CDR3 protein: CSARGVGGPRSYNEQFF
CDR3 DNA: TGCAGTGCTAGAGGGGTAGGGGGCCCTCGCTCCTACAATGAGCAGTTCTTC
J gene: TRBJ2-1
D gene: TRBD1
clone size: .
V gene: TRBV20-1

CDR3 protein: CASSQRRGLYGEQFF
CDR3 DNA: TGTGCCAGCAGCCAAAGGCGGGGTTTGTATGGGGAGCAGTTCTTC
J gene: TRBJ2-1
D gene: .
clone size: many
V gene: TRBV14

CDR3 protein: CASSQSHGSYEQYF
CDR3 DNA: TGCGCCAGCAGCCAAAGTCACGGATCCTACGAGCAGTACTTC
J gene: TRBJ2-7
D gene: .
clone size: many
V gene: TRBV4-3

CDR3 protein: CASYSLYSGRASNEQFF
CDR3 DNA: TGTGCCAGCTACAGCTTATACTCCGGGAGGGCCTCCAATGAGCAGTTCTTC
J gene: TRBJ2-1
D gene: TRBD2
clone size: .
V gene: TRBV7-2

CDR3 protein: CASSYLQASGSYEQYF
CDR3 DNA: TGTGCCAGCAGCTATCTACAGGCCTCGGGATCCTACGAGCAGTACTTC
J gene: TRBJ2-7
D gene: .
clone size: many
V gene: TRBV5-5

CDR3 protein: CASSRGLAGVTRLETQYF
CDR3 DNA: TGTGCCAGCAGCCGAGGACTAGCGGGAGTCACCCGGCTGGAGACCCAGTACTTC
J gene: TRBJ2-5
D gene: TRBD2
clone size: few
V gene: TRBV12-3/TRBV12-4

CDR3 protein: CATSSSGGAFF
CDR3 DNA: TGTGCCACCAGTTCCAGCGGTGGGGCTTTCTTT
J gene: TRBJ1-1
D gene: .
clone size: few
V gene: TRBV24-1

CDR3 protein: CASNVAGAGPDTQYF
CDR3 DNA: TGTGCCAGCAATGTAGCGGGAGCCGGGCCAGATACGCAGTATTTT
J gene: TRBJ2-3
D gene: TRBD2
clone size: many
V gene: TRBV12-3/TRBV12-4

CDR3 protein: CASSLSRQGWGGYTF
CDR3 DNA: TGTGCCAGCAGTTTATCAAGACAGGGCTGGGGTGGCTACACCTTC
J gene: TRBJ1-2
D gene: TRBD1
clone size: few
V gene: TRBV27

CDR3 protein: CASSFSGTSGKNEQFF
CDR3 DNA: TGTGCCAGCAGTTTTTCCGGGACTAGCGGGAAAAATGAGCAGTTCTTC
J gene: TRBJ2-1
D gene: TRBD2
clone size: many
V gene: TRBV28

CDR3 protein: CASSPTSGTNTGELFF
CDR3 DNA: TGTGCCAGCTCCCCTACTAGCGGAACGAACACCGGGGAGCTGTTTTTT
J gene: TRBJ2-2
D gene: TRBD2
clone size: many
V gene: TRBV18